This T cell receptor beta chain was captured in a study of PD-1 blockade in classical Hodgkin lymphoma. Study findings and constraints: Sources of repertoire differences remain undefined, possibly disease activity or prior therapy. CD4+ TCR diversity, unlike CD8+, climbed significantly by C4D1. Complete responders possessed baseline diversity comparable to newly diagnosed patients.

Noted time point: cycle 4 day 1 (C4D1), after 5 to 7 weeks of nivolumab. All the patients suffered relapse after autologous stem cell transplantation, and brentuximab vedotin exposure differed. The table came from immunoSEQ multiplex PCR; TCRdb's copy has only in-frame clones and leaves some out. The sample holds about 24,000 clones, roughly 80% seen once. CDR1 MNHEY and CDR2 SMNVEV come from the germline V gene (reference sequence). Between the trimmed V and J ends, which lost 6 bases and 5 bases, there was a span of 19 bases. This CDR3 is 15 amino acids long. Notes on this clone: The antigen remains unidentified.

Source: peripheral blood mononuclear cells (PBMCs), taken before the fourth cycle of nivolumab. The TCR originated in a human donor with classical Hodgkin lymphoma. The chain has TRBV27 and TRBJ1-2; the D is unclear. The CDR3 loop reads CASRPLRTNTYGYTF. The CDR3 DNA follows: TGTGCCAGCAGGCCACTACGAACTAATACTTATGGCTACACCTTC.